The 21 T cell receptor beta chains in this list originate from one sample, sequenced in a study of post-analysis software for immune sequencing data. Study results and limitations: Elevated frequency relative to controls characterized several TRBV segments in patients, TRBV5-6, TRBV5-1 and TRBV20-1 among them.

Unique molecular identifiers were present in the TCR beta cDNA libraries. TCRdb analysed the PCR reads with MiXCR anew, one entry per CDR3 protein. This table has 500,000 to 600,000 distinct CDR3 sequences, roughly 46% appearing once. No antigens are known for them. The sample comprised blood. The receptor set was obtained from a girl under 18 with multiple sclerosis.

The rearrangement joins TRBV6-6 to TRBJ2-2; 8 nucleotides match TRBD1. The CDR3 runs 13 residues. V lost 5 bases and J lost 4; bases outside the gene matches: 0. Germline V gene sequence: CDR1 MNHNY, CDR2 SVGAGI (reference sequence). For the CDR3, the DNA is TGTGCCAGCAGTGGGACAGGCACCGGGGAGCTGTTTTTT. Translated: CASSGTGTGELFF.

The CDR3 is CSASSGESSYNEQFF. The CDR3 nucleotides are TGCAGTGCTTCTAGCGGGGAGAGCTCCTACAATGAGCAGTTCTTC. V usage is TRBV20-1 and J usage is TRBJ2-1, with 9 bases matching TRBD2. The CDR3 extends over 15 amino acids. Trimming took 5 bases from V and 0 from J; bases not matched to a gene: 5. Germline V gene data show CDR1 as DFQATT and CDR2 as SNEGSKA (reference sequence).

Worth noting for this clonotype: One end of the junction does not line up with germline, which may come from a read error. This rearrangement joins TRBV7-9 to TRBJ1-6; D unclear. This CDR3 has 15 amino acids. CDR1 and CDR2 (germline): SEHNR, FQNEAQ (reference sequence). The CDR3 loop is CASSLDLGSGSPPHF. The CDR3, as DNA: TGTGCCAGCAGCTTAGATTTGGGGTCAGGTTCACCCCCCCACTTT.

This clonotype was counted between two and nine times. The V gene is TRBV9, the J gene TRBJ2-5, with 8 positions matching TRBD1. The CDR3 spans 15 residues. Germline V gene data show CDR1 as SGDLS and CDR2 as YYNGEE. The ends lost 2 bases at V and 5 bases at J; junction bases unmatched: 8. This CDR3 is CASSVDTGGLETQYF. CDR3 DNA sequence: TGTGCCAGCAGCGTGGACACAGGGGGGCTCGAGACCCAGTACTTC. Filled out from reference TRBV9 and TRBJ2-5, the complete variable domain reads DSGVTQTPKHLITATGQRVTLRCSPRSGDLSVYWYQQSLDQGLQFLIQYYNGEERAKGNILERFSAQQFPDLHSELNLSSLELGDSALYFCASSVDTGGLETQYFGPGTRLLVL.

V and J are TRBV6-6 and TRBJ2-3, with D perhaps matching TRBD1 (6 bases). Germline V gene data show CDR1 as MNHNY and CDR2 as SVGAGI (reference sequence). Between the trimmed V and J ends, which lost 5 bases and 3 bases, there was a span of 6 bases. This CDR3 comprises 12 residues. Here the CDR3 reads CASSGQTDTQYF. CDR3 bases: TGTGCCAGCAGTGGACAGACAGATACGCAGTATTTT.

CDR3 region: CASSQGVGGSNQPQHF. The CDR3 DNA follows: TGTGCCAGCAGCCAAGGGGTTGGGGGAAGCAATCAGCCCCAGCATTTT. The genes are TRBV3-1 and TRBJ1-5, with D possibly being TRBD1 (5 bases). From germline, CDR1 is LGHDT and CDR2 YNNKEL (reference sequence). V lost 1 base and J 1 base, leaving 11 bases between the germline ends. This CDR3 is built from 16 residues.

This clonotype came up a few times. CDR3 nucleotides: TGCAGTGCTAGCCCCGGGACTAGCGAGAAAAATGAGCAGTTCTTC. Its translation is CSASPGTSEKNEQFF. The chain is built from TRBV20-1 and TRBJ2-1; 10 bases match TRBD2. The CDR3 consists of 15 residues. Germline V gene lookup returns CDR1 DFQATT and CDR2 SNEGSKA (reference sequence). Germline trimming cut 3 bases from V and 7 bases from J; bases unmatched to any gene: 9.

Of note for this clonotype: Sequence at one end of the junction differs from germline and may be a read error. The chain recombines TRBV7-2 with TRBJ2-1; TRBD2 matches at 8 bases. The CDR3 consists of 15 residues. Looked up from germline, CDR1 is SGHTA and CDR2 is FQGNSA. CDR3 residues: CASSKTSGSYNGQFF. As DNA, the CDR3 is TGTGCCAGCAGCAAAACTAGCGGCTCCTACAATGGGCAGTTCTTC.

As for this clonotype: One end of the junction is discordant with germline, which a read error may explain. V and J are TRBV7-9 and TRBJ2-7; no firm D call. The CDR3 totals 13 residues. CDR1 is SEHNR, CDR2 FQNEAQ, per germline (reference sequence). DNA of the CDR3: TGTACCAGCAGCTCCCCTTTGGCCTACGAGCAGTACTTC. It yields the protein CTSSSPLAYEQYF.

V and J are TRBV7-8 and TRBJ1-5; D is ambiguous. V gave up 3 bases and J gave up 5 bases, with 14 bases separating them. The CDR3 extends over 15 amino acids. CDR1 and CDR2 (germline): SGHVS, FQNEAQ. The CDR3 DNA reads TGTGCCAGCAGCTTTAGAAGTAGGGCCCATCAGCCCCAGCATTTT. Translation gives CASSFRSRAHQPQHF.

To note about this clonotype: Germline and junction disagree at one end, which may indicate a read error. J is TRBJ2-4 and V is TRBV4-1; TRBD2 aligns across 11 bases. The J call may not be correct, given that the DNA end is closer to TRBJ2-7. CDR1 and CDR2 from the germline V gene are MGHRA and YSYEKL. This CDR3 contains 16 residues. CDR3 protein: CACSQDATSGSNEQYF. CDR3 sequence (DNA): TGCGCCTGCAGCCAAGACGCCACTAGCGGGAGCAACGAGCAGTACTTC.

This clonotype was recorded a few times. The V and J genes are TRBV3-1 and TRBJ2-7, with 8 bases lining up with TRBD2. Germline lookup yields CDR1 LGHDT and CDR2 YNNKEL (reference sequence). This CDR3 comprises 14 residues. The ends lost 1 base at V and 5 bases at J; junction bases unmatched: 4. The CDR3 sequence is CASSQAGGLNEQYF. Here the CDR3 DNA reads TGTGCCAGCAGCCAAGCGGGGGGGCTGAACGAGCAGTACTTC.

Concerning this clonotype: Sequence at one end of the junction differs from germline and may be a read error. This chain connects TRBV20-1 to TRBJ1-1, with a possible D match to TRBD1 (5 bases). The CDR3 consists of 15 residues. Germline loops: CDR1 DFQATT, CDR2 SNEGSKA (reference sequence). The CDR3 here is CSARASGVLNTGAFF. The CDR3 region has the DNA TGCAGTGCTAGAGCCTCGGGGGTCCTGAACACTGGAGCTTTCTTT.

J is TRBJ2-5 and V is TRBV12-3 or TRBV12-4; weak D call: TRBD2 (6 bases). The V end was cut by 3 bases, the J end by 0 bases, with 11 bases between. The CDR3 has 15 amino acids. In DNA, the CDR3 is TGTGCCAGCAGTTTGAGCGGGTTCGACCAAGAGACCCAGTACTTC. Amino acids: CASSLSGFDQETQYF.

V usage is TRBV4-2 and J usage is TRBJ1-5, with 7 bases aligning to TRBD1. CDR3 length equals 15 residues. V lost 5 bases to trimming and J lost 1 base; unmatched junction nucleotides: 5. Germline V lookup: CDR1 LGHNA, CDR2 YNFKEQ. DNA for the CDR3: TGTGCCAGCAGCGCTGACAGGGTAAGCAATCAGCCCCAGCATTTT. This sequence encodes CASSADRVSNQPQHF.

This clonotype has more than one count but fewer than ten. The rearrangement links TRBV7-2 to TRBJ2-1; TRBD2 agrees at 7 bases. V was clipped by 3 bases and J by 10 bases; unmatched bases: 9. The CDR3 is 14 amino acids. The germline gives CDR1 SGHTA, CDR2 FQGNSA. The CDR3 coding sequence is TGTGCCAGCAGCTTTCGGGGGAGGGCCGGAGAGCAGTTCTTC. Translated: CASSFRGRAGEQFF.

This clonotype occurred once. The gene calls are TRBV7-8 and TRBJ2-3, with 10 bases matching TRBD2. Looked up from germline, CDR1 is SGHVS and CDR2 is FQNEAQ. The CDR3 has 15 amino acids. The V and J ends lost 3 bases and 6 bases, in that order; junction bases with no gene match: 6. DNA for the CDR3: TGTGCCAGCAGCTTTACTAGCGGGACCCTTGATACGCAGTATTTT. Protein product: CASSFTSGTLDTQYF.

The V call is TRBV12-3 or TRBV12-4, the J call TRBJ2-5, with 7 bases fitting TRBD2. The trim removed 1 base at V and 5 bases at J, leaving 7 bases unmatched. The CDR3 consists of 15 residues. The CDR3 protein is CASSLEGGPFETQYF. In nucleotides, the CDR3 is TGTGCCAGCAGTTTAGAGGGAGGGCCTTTCGAGACCCAGTACTTC.

A few counts support this clonotype. The genes are TRBV7-9 and TRBJ1-2; D gene uncertain. CDR1 and CDR2 from the germline V gene are SEHNR and FQNEAQ (reference sequence). This CDR3 is built from 12 residues. With 5 bases removed from V and 4 bases from J, the gap between germline ends came to 8 bases. The CDR3 DNA reads as TGTGCCAGCAGCGAGGAGGTCTATGGCTACACCTTC. Translating it yields CASSEEVYGYTF. Looking up the rest from reference TRBV7-9 and TRBJ1-2 gives the full variable domain: DTGVSQNPRHKITKRGQNVTFRCDPISEHNRLYWYRQTLGQGPEFLTYFQNEAQLEKSRLLSDRFSAERPKGSFSTLEIQRTEQGDSAMYLCASSEEVYGYTFGSGTRLTVV.

This clonotype was counted between two and nine times. The genes are TRBV4-1 and TRBJ2-1; 8 bases align to TRBD2. Germline CDR1 is MGHRA and CDR2 is YSYEKL. CDR3 size: 15 residues. The V gene end was trimmed by 0 bases and the J gene end by 7 bases; junction bases not matched to a gene: 5. The CDR3 protein is CASSQDRGGRNEQFF. CDR3 bases: TGCGCCAGCAGCCAAGATCGGGGGGGAAGGAATGAGCAGTTCTTC.

This clonotype was seen more than once but under ten times. J is TRBJ2-5 and V is TRBV3-1, with D possibly TRBD2 on 6 matching bases. The V gene lost 3 bases and the J gene lost 2 bases, with 16 bases spanning the gap. CDR3 length: 16 amino acids. Germline CDR1 and CDR2: LGHDT and YNNKEL (reference sequence). The CDR3 coding sequence is TGTGCCAGCAGCCAGGAGGGGTCAGCCGGGCAAGAGACCCAGTACTTC. It codes for CASSQEGSAGQETQYF.